This TCR beta chain was obtained from a study of T-cell reconstitution after alpha-beta-depleted transplantation in children (dated by TCRdb to 2016 to 2017). Background for the entire study: Using TCR repertoire profiling, the study followed T-cell immune reconstitution in a quantitative way in children after TCRalphabeta/CD19-depleted allogeneic hematopoietic cell transplantation. General findings and caveats noted by the study authors: In some patients, the high TCRbeta diversity seen at day 60 was put down to recipient T cells and intrathymic progenitors that had survived conditioning. The apparently early recovery of alphabetaT-cell counts about two months after transplant reportedly depended on only several hundred rapidly expanded clones that came from non-depleted graft cells. The frequencies of hyperexpanded clones fell over the following months, and after one year, T-cell counts and TCRbeta diversity were mostly attributed to newly produced T cells.

Library method: PCR. These reads were obtained on an Illumina HiSeq 2500. TCR library preparation used molecular barcoding, with unique molecular identifiers applied to normalize quantification of the TCRbeta repertoire. The public reads were quality trimmed at Q25 with fastp and then assembled into clones with MiXCR by TCRdb, keeping productive beta chains. Rows are combined by CDR3 protein, so each entry shows the most common genes and DNA. This sample has about 300,000 distinct CDR3 sequences in its table, and over 9.5% of those were observed once. 7.5% of the sample lies in the top ten. V has 2 bases trimmed and J has 3 bases trimmed; junction bases matching no gene number 7. Spanning cysteine to phenylalanine, the CDR3 consists of 15 amino acids. The CDR3 DNA has 45 bases and is translated from base 1. For CDR1 and CDR2, the germline V gene (reference sequence) lists DFQATT and SNEGSKA. This specimen's treatment or condition label, per the study, means: allogeneic hematopoietic cell transplantation with graft depleted of TCRalphabeta T cells and CD19 B cells. Transplant recipients were children who received TCRalphabeta/CD19-depleted allogeneic hematopoietic cell grafts.

This clonotype was seen repeatedly, ten times or more. Its antigen specificity is not known. It has no much larger one-base neighbor in the sample; base qualities were not kept. This clonotype was sampled from a boy in the first two years of life with acute myeloid leukemia, due to receive a stem cell transplant. Sequenced here: PBMCs, sampled before TCRalphabeta/CD19-depleted stem cell transplant. The chain employs TRBV20-1 and TRBJ2-5, with 9 bases aligning to TRBD2. The DNA reads TGCAGTGCTAGACTTCCGGGACTAGCTAAAGAGACCCAGTACTTC. The encoded protein is CSARLPGLAKETQYF.